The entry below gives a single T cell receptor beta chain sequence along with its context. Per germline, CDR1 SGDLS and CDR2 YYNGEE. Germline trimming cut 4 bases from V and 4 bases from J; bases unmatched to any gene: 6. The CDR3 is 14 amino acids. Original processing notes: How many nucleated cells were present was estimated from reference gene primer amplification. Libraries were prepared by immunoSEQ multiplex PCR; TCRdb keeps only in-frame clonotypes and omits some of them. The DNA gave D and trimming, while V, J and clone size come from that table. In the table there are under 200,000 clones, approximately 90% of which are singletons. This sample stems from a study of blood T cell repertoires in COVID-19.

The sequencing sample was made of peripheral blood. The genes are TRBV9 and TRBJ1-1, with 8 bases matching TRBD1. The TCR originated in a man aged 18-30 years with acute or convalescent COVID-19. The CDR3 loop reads CASSSGQGVTEAFF. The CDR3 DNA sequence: TGTGCCAGCAGCTCCGGACAGGGCGTCACTGAAGCTTTCTTT.